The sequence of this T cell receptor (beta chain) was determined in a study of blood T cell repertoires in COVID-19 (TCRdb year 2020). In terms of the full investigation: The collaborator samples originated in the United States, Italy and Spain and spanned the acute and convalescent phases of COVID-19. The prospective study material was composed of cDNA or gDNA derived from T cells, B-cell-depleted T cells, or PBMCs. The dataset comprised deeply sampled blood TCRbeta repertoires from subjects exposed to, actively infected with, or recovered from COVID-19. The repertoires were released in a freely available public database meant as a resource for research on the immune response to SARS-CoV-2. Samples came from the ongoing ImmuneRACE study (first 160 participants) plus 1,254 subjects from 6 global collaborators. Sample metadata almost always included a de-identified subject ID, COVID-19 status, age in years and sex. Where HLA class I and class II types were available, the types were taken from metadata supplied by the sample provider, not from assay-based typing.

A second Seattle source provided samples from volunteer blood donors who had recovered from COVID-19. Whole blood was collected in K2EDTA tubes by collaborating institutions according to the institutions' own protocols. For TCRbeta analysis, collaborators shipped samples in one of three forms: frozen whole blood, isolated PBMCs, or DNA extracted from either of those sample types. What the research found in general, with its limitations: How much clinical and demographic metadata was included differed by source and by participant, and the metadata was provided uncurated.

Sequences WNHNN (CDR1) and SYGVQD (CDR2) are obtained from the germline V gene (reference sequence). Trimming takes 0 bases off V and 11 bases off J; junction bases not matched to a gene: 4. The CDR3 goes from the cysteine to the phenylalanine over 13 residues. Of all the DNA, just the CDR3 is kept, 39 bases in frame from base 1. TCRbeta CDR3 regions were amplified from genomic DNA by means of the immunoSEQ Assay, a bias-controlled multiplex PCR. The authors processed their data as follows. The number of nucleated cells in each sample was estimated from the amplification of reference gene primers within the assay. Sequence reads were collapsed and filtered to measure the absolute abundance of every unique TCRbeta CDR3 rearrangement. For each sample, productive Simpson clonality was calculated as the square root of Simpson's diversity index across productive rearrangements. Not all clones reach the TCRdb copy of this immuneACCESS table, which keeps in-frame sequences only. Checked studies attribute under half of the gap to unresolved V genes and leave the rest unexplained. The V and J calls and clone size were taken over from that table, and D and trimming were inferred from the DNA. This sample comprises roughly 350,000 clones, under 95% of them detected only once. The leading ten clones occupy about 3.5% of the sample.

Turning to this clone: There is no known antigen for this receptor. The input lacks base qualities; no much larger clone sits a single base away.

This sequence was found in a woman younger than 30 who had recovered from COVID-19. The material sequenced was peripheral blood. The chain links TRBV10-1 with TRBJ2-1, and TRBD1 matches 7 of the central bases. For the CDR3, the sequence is CASSESGGQKQFF. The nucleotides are TGCGCCAGCAGTGAGTCTGGGGGACAGAAGCAGTTCTTC.